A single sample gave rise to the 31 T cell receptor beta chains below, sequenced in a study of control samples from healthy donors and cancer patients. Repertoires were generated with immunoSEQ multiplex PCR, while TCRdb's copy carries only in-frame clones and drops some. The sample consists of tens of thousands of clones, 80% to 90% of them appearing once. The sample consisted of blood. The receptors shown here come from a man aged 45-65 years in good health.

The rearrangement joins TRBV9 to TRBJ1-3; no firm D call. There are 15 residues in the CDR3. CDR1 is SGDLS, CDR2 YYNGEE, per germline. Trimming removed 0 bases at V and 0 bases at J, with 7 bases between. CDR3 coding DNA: TGTGCCAGCAGCGTAGACACGTACTCTGGAAACACCATATATTTT. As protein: CASSVDTYSGNTIYF.

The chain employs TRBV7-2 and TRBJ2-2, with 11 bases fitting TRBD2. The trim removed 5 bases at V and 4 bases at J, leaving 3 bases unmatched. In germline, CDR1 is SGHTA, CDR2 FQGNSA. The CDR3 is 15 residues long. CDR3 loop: CASSRTSGGTGELFF. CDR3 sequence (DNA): TGTGCCAGCAGCCGTACTAGCGGGGGCACCGGGGAGCTGTTTTTT.

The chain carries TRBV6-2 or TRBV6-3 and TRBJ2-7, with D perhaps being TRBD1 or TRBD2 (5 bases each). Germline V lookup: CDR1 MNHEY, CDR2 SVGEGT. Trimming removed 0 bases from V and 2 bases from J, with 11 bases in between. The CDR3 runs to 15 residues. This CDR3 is CASSYSIRGPYEQYF. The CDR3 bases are TGTGCCAGCAGTTACTCGATCCGGGGCCCCTACGAGCAGTACTTC.

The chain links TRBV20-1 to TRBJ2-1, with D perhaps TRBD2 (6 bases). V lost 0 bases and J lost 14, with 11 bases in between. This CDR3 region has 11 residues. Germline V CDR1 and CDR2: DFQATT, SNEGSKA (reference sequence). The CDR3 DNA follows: TGCAGTGCTAGAGATAAGGGACTTGAGTTCTTC. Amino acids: CSARDKGLEFF.

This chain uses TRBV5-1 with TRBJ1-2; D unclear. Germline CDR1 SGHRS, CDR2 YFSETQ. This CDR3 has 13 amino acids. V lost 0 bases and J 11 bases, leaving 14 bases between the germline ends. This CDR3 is CASSLAVGNSYTF. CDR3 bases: TGCGCCAGCAGCTTGGCCGTCGGGAACAGTTACACCTTC.

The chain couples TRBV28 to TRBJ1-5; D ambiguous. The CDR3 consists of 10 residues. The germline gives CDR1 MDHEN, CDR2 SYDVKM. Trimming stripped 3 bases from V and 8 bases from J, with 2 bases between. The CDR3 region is CASSFKPQHF. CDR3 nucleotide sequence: TGTGCCAGCAGTTTCAAGCCCCAGCATTTT.

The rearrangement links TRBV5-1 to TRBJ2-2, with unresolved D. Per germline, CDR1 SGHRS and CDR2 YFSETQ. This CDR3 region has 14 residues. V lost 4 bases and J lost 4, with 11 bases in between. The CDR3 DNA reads TGCGCCAGCAGCGCCCCCGAGAGCACCGGGGAGCTGTTTTTT. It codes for CASSAPESTGELFF.

In DNA form, the CDR3 reads TGCGCCAGCAGCCTCCAGGGGTCGGGAAACACCATATATTTT. Its protein product is CASSLQGSGNTIYF. The chain has TRBV4-3 and TRBJ1-3; D is perhaps TRBD1 (6 bases). Germline loops: CDR1 LGHNA, CDR2 YSLEER. This CDR3 region has 14 residues. Trimming took 4 bases from V and 4 from J, leaving 11 bases between them.

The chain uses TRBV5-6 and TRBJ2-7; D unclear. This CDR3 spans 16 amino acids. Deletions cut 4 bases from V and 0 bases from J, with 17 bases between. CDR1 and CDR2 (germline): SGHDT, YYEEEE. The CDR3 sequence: CASSPQFLEVSYEQYV. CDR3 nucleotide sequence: TGTGCCAGCAGCCCACAATTTCTAGAGGTCTCCTACGAGCAGTACGTC.

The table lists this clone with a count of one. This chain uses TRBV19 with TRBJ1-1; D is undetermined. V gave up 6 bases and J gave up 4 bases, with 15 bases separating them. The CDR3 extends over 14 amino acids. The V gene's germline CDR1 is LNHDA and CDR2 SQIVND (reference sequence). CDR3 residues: CASSQTYLSTEAFF. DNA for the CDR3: TGTGCCAGTAGCCAGACATATCTGAGCACTGAAGCTTTCTTT.

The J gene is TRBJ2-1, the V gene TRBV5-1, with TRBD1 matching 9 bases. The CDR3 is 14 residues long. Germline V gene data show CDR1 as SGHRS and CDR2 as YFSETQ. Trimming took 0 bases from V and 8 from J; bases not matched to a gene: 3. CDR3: CASSLGDRVHEQFF. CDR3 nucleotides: TGCGCCAGCAGCTTGGGGGACAGGGTCCATGAGCAGTTCTTC.

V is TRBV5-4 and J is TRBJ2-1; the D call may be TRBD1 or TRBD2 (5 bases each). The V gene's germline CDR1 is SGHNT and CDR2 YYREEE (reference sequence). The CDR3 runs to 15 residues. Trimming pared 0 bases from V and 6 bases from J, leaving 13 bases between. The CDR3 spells CASSLGGGIFNEQFF. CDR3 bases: TGTGCCAGCAGCTTGGGTGGGGGAATTTTCAATGAGCAGTTCTTC.

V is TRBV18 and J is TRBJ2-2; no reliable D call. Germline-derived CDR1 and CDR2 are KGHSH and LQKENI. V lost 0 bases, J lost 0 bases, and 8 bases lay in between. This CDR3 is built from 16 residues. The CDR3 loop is CASSPPPPANTGELFF. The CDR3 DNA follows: TGTGCCAGCTCACCACCTCCCCCAGCGAACACCGGGGAGCTGTTTTTT.

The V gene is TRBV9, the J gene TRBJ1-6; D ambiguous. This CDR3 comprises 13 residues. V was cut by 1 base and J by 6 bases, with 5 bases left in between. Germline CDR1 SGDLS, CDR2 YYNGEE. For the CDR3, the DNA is TGTGCCAGCAGCGTAATCGTTAATTCACCCCTCCACTTT. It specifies CASSVIVNSPLHF.

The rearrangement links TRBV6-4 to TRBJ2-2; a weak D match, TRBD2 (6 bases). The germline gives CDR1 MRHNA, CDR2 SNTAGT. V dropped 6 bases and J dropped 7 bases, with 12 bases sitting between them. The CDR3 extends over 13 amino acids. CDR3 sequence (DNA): TGTGCCAGCAGCGATAGCGGTGGCGGGGAGCTGTTTTTT. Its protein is CASSDSGGGELFF.

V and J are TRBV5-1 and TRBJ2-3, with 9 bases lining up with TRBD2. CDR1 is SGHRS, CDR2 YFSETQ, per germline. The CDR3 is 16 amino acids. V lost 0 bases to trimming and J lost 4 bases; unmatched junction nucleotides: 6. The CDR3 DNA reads TGCGCCAGCAGCTTGGGGCTAGCGGGAATGGCAGATACGCAGTATTTT. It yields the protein CASSLGLAGMADTQYF. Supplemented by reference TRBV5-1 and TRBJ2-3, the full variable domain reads KAGVTQTPRYLIKTRGQQVTLSCSPISGHRSVSWYQQTPGQGLQFLFEYFSETQRNKGNFPGRFSGRQFSNSRSEMNVSTLELGDSALYLCASSLGLAGMADTQYFGPGTRLTVL.

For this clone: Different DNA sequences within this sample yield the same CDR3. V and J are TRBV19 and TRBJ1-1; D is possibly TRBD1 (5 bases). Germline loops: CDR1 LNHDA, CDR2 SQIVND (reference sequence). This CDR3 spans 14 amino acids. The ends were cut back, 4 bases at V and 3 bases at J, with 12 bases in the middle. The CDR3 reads CASSTTAFYTEAFF. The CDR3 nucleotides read TGTGCCAGTAGTACGACAGCCTTTTACACTGAAGCTTTCTTT.

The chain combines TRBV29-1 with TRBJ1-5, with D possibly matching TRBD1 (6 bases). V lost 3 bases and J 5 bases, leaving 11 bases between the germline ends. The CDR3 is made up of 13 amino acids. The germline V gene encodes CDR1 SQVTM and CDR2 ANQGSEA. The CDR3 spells CSVEVQGDQPQHF. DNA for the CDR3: TGCAGCGTTGAGGTACAGGGCGATCAGCCCCAGCATTTT. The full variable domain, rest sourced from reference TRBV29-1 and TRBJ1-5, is SAVISQKPSRDICQRGTSLTIQCQVDSQVTMMFWYRQQPGQSLTLIATANQGSEATYESGFVIDKFPISRPNLTFSTLTVSNMSPEDSSIYLCSVEVQGDQPQHFGDGTRLSIL.

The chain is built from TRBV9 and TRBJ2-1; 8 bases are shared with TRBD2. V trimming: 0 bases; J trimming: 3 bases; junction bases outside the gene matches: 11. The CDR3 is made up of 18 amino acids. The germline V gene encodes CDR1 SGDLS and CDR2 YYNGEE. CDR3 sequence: CASSVDSGGLNLYNEQFF. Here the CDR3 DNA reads TGTGCCAGCAGCGTAGACAGCGGGGGTCTAAATCTCTACAATGAGCAGTTCTTC.

In DNA form, the CDR3 reads TGTGCCAGCAGTTTGGGGCAGGGCCCTCAAGAGACCCAGTACTTC. This translates into CASSLGQGPQETQYF. The chain has TRBV27 and TRBJ2-5, with D perhaps TRBD1 (5 bases). V gave up 3 bases and J gave up 2 bases, with 13 bases separating them. Germline V CDR1 and CDR2: MNHEY, SMNVEV (reference sequence). CDR3 length: 15 amino acids.

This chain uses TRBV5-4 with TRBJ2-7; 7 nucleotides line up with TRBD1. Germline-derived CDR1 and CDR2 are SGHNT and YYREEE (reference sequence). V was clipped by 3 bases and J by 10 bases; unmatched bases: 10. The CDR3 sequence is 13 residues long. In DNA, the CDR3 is TGTGCCAGCAGCTCGGGACAGTCCCGCGAACAGTACGTC. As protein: CASSSGQSREQYV.

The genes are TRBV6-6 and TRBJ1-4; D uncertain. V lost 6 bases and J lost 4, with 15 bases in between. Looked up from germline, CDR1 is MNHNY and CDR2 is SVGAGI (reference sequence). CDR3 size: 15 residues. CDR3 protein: CASSLRTEFNEKLFF. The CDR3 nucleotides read TGTGCCAGCAGCTTGAGGACGGAATTTAATGAAAAACTGTTTTTT.

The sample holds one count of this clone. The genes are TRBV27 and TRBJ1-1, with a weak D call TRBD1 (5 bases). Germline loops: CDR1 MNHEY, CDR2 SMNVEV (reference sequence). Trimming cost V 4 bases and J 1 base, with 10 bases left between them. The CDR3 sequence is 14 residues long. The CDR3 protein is CASSYVGGNTEAFF. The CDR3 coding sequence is TGTGCCAGCAGTTACGTGGGGGGGAACACTGAAGCTTTCTTT.

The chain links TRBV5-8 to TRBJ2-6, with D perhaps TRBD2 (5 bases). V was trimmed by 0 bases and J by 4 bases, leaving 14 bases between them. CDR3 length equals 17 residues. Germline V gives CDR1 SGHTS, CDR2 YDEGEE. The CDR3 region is CASSLGTYLSGANVLTF. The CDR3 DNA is TGTGCCAGCAGCTTGGGGACTTACCTTAGCGGGGCCAACGTCCTGACTTTC. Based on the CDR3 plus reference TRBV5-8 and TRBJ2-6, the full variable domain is EAGVTQSPTHLIKTRGQQATLRCSPISGHTSVYWYQQALGLGLQFLLWYDEGEERNRGNFPPRFSGRQFPNYSSELNVNALELEDSALYLCASSLGTYLSGANVLTFGAGSRLTVL.

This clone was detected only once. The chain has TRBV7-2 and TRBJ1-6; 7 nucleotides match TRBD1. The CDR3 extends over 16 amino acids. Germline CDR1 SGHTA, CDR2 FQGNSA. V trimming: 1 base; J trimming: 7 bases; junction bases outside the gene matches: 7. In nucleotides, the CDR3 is TGTGCCAGCAGCTTAGGAGAGACAGGGTGGAATTCACCCCTCCACTTT. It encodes CASSLGETGWNSPLHF.

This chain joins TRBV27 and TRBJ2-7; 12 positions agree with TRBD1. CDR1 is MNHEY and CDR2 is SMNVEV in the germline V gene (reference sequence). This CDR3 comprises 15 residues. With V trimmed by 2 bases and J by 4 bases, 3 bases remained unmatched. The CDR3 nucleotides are TGTGCCAGCAGTTTAGGGACAGGGGGCCGTTACGAGCAGTACGTC. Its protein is CASSLGTGGRYEQYV.

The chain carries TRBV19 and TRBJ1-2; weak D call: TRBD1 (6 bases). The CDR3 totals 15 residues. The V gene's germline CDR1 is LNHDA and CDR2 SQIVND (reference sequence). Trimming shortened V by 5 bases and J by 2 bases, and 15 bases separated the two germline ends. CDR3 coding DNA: TGTGCCAGTAGTGCCTCGGGACACTTGAACTATGGCTACACCTTC. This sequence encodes CASSASGHLNYGYTF.

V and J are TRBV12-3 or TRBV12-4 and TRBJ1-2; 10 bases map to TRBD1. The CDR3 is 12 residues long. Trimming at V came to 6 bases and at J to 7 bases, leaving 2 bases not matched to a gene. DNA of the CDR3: TGTGCCAGCAGCAGGGACAGGGGTGGCTACACCTTC. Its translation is CASSRDRGGYTF.

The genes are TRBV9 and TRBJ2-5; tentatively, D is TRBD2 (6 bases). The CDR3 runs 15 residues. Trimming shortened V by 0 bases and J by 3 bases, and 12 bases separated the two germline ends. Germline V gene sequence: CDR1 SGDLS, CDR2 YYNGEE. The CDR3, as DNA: TGTGCCAGCAGCGTAGCGGCTAGCGTGGAAGAGACCCAGTACTTC. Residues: CASSVAASVEETQYF. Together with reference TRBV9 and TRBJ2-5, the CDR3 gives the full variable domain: DSGVTQTPKHLITATGQRVTLRCSPRSGDLSVYWYQQSLDQGLQFLIQYYNGEERAKGNILERFSAQQFPDLHSELNLSSLELGDSALYFCASSVAASVEETQYFGPGTRLLVL.

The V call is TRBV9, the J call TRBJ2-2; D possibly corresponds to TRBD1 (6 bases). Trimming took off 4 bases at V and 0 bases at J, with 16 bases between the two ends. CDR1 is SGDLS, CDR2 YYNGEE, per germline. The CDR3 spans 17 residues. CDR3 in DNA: TGTGCCAGCAGCACATTCGCACAGGGAACGAACACCGGGGAGCTGTTTTTT. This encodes CASSTFAQGTNTGELFF.

CDR3 coding DNA: TGCGCCAGCAGTTTATTCCAGGGACATGAGCAGTTCTTC. It encodes CASSLFQGHEQFF. The chain recombines TRBV10-1 with TRBJ2-1, with D perhaps TRBD1 or TRBD2 (5 bases each). This CDR3 is built from 13 residues. The germline V and J ends were trimmed by 5 bases and 8 bases, with 13 bases remaining between them. Germline CDR1 WNHNN, CDR2 SYGVQD (reference sequence).